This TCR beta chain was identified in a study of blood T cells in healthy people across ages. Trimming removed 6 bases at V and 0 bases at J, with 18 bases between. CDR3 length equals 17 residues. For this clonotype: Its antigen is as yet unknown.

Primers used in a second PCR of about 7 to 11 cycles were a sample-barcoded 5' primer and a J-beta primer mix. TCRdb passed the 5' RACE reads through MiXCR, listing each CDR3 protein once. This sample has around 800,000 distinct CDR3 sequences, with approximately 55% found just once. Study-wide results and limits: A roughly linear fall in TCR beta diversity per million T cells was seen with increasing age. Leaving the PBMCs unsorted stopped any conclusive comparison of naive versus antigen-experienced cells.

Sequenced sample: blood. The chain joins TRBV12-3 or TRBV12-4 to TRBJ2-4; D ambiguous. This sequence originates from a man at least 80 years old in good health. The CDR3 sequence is CASSLLSSTIAKNIQYF. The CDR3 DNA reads TGTGCCAGCAGCCTTCTCTCCTCAACCATAGCCAAAAACATTCAGTACTTC.